Each of the 17 T cell receptor beta chains below was sequenced from the same sample in a study of T-cell memory formation after mild COVID-19. TCRdb redid the calling of the 5' RACE reads with MiXCR, one entry per CDR3 protein. Altogether over 70,000 distinct CDR3 sequences are present, 13% being singletons, with the ten largest covering about 28%. Sequencing used PBMCs or a T cell subset sorted from them (not recorded which). The receptor source for this set is an adult woman who had mild COVID-19 (a few samples of this study predate the infection). Cell type and time point are not known.

The chain recombines TRBV24-1 with TRBJ2-3, with D tentatively TRBD1 or TRBD2 (5 bases each). The CDR3 runs 16 residues. Germline CDR1 and CDR2: KGHDR and SFDVKD. V was trimmed by 0 bases and J by 2 bases, leaving 11 bases between them. Written as DNA, the CDR3 is TGTGCCACCAGTGATTTGCCAGGGACCTCCACAGATACGCAGTATTTT. Translating it yields CATSDLPGTSTDTQYF.

The chain has TRBV12-5 and TRBJ2-1; D perhaps matches TRBD2 (6 bases). The germline V and J ends were trimmed by 5 bases and 8 bases, with 19 bases remaining between them. This CDR3 has 15 amino acids. The germline gives CDR1 LGHNT, CDR2 FRNRAP. This CDR3 reads CASGLHIGGEDEQFF. The CDR3 DNA sequence: TGTGCTAGTGGTCTCCACATCGGCGGGGAGGATGAGCAGTTCTTC.

The table lists this clonotype with many counts. The chain joins TRBV29-1 to TRBJ2-7; D unclear. The CDR3 totals 13 residues. Trimming removed 2 bases from V and 0 bases from J, with 8 bases in between. The V gene's germline CDR1 is SQVTM and CDR2 ANQGSEA. DNA of the CDR3: TGCAGCGTTGAATTGGGTAGCTCCTACGAGCAGTACTTC. Translation: CSVELGSSYEQYF.

This chain connects TRBV29-1 to TRBJ1-2, with unresolved D. Germline V gene sequence: CDR1 SQVTM, CDR2 ANQGSEA. Between the trimmed V and J ends, which lost 2 bases and 4 bases, there was a span of 17 bases. The CDR3 covers 15 residues. The CDR3 is CSVEQSLGLIYGYTF. CDR3 nucleotide sequence: TGCAGCGTTGAACAATCCTTAGGACTCATCTATGGCTACACCTTC.

A few counts support this clonotype. The rearrangement uses TRBV7-9 and TRBJ1-5, with a possible D match to TRBD1 (6 bases). CDR1 is SEHNR and CDR2 is FQNEAQ in the germline V gene (reference sequence). CDR3 length: 16 amino acids. With 1 base removed from V and 3 bases from J, the gap between germline ends came to 13 bases. The CDR3 nucleotides read TGTGCCAGCAGCTTAGTCGGACAGTCTTTCAATCAGCCCCAGCATTTT. This sequence encodes CASSLVGQSFNQPQHF.

The table lists this clonotype with a few counts. The chain recombines TRBV12-3 or TRBV12-4 with TRBJ1-6; perhaps TRBD1 as D (5 bases). The V end lost 3 bases, the J end lost 7 bases, and 16 bases lay between the germline ends. The CDR3 sequence is 16 residues long. DNA of the CDR3: TGTGCCAGCAGTTTTCACCCAGGGACTGAGAATTCACCCCTCCACTTT. Protein sequence: CASSFHPGTENSPLHF.

There are a few counts of this clonotype. The J gene is TRBJ2-7, the V gene TRBV12-3 or TRBV12-4, with TRBD2 matching 12 bases. There are 18 residues in the CDR3. The V and J ends lost 4 bases and 1 base, in that order; junction bases with no gene match: 11. The DNA for the CDR3 is TGTGCCAGCAGTTCGACGACTAGCGGGGGTTGGATTTCCTACGAGCAGTACTTC. Translation gives CASSSTTSGGWISYEQYF.

The J gene is TRBJ1-2, the V gene TRBV29-1; 7 nucleotides match TRBD1. CDR3 length: 11 amino acids. Germline CDR1 is SQVTM and CDR2 is ANQGSEA. With V trimmed by 7 bases and J by 4 bases, 3 bases remained unmatched. Written as DNA, the CDR3 is TGCAGCGCAAGGGGGCTCTATGGCTACACCTTC. Translation gives CSARGLYGYTF.

This chain uses TRBV5-1 with TRBJ2-3; D not resolved. Germline CDR1 reads SGHRS; CDR2 reads YFSETQ. V was cut by 0 bases and J by 2 bases, with 4 bases left in between. The CDR3 covers 13 residues. CDR3 bases: TGCGCCAGCAGCTTGGAACTCACAGATACGCAGTATTTT. Protein: CASSLELTDTQYF.

A few counts support this clonotype. V usage is TRBV11-2 and J usage is TRBJ1-2; unclear D gene. Trimming took 1 base from V and 8 from J, leaving 8 bases between them. Germline V gene data show CDR1 as SGHAT and CDR2 as FQNNGV. There are 12 residues in the CDR3. CDR3 DNA sequence: TGTGCCAGCAGCTTAGTAAGAGGCGGCTACACCTTC. This encodes CASSLVRGGYTF.

In this sample, this clonotype turned up a few times. V is TRBV4-1 and J is TRBJ1-1; perhaps TRBD1 as D (5 bases). CDR1 and CDR2 (germline): MGHRA, YSYEKL. Trimming removed 4 bases at V and 1 base at J, with 13 bases between. The CDR3 is made up of 15 amino acids. CDR3 sequence reads: CASSPEDRENTEAFF. CDR3 bases: TGCGCCAGCAGCCCCGAAGACAGAGAGAACACTGAAGCTTTCTTT.

The chain links TRBV5-6 to TRBJ1-1; unclear D gene. Trimming cost V 3 bases and J 8 bases, with 8 bases left between them. Per the germline V gene, CDR1 is SGHDT and CDR2 is YYEEEE. The CDR3 spans 11 residues. The CDR3 DNA reads TGTGCCAGCAGCTGGTGGCTGGAAGCTTTCTTT. It encodes CASSWWLEAFF.

V usage is TRBV5-1 and J usage is TRBJ2-5, with 8 bases that match TRBD1. The V segment lost 0 bases and the J segment 4 bases; nucleotides outside the gene matches: 8. CDR3 length: 16 amino acids. Germline CDR1 SGHRS, CDR2 YFSETQ. This CDR3 is CASSLAETGVGETQYF. DNA of the CDR3: TGCGCCAGCAGCTTGGCAGAGACAGGGGTGGGAGAGACCCAGTACTTC.

This clonotype was seen a few times. The V and J genes are TRBV11-3 and TRBJ2-2; 9 bases align to TRBD2. The CDR3 has 14 residues. The germline V gene has CDR1 SGHNT and CDR2 YENEEA. V trimming: 7 bases; J trimming: 6 bases; junction bases outside the gene matches: 6. The CDR3 DNA reads as TGTGCCAGCACCAACGAGCGGGGGGCCGGGGAGCTGTTTTTT. This gives the protein CASTNERGAGELFF.

The chain uses TRBV20-1 and TRBJ2-1; TRBD1 agrees at 9 bases. The germline V gene encodes CDR1 DFQATT and CDR2 SNEGSKA (reference sequence). CDR3 length equals 14 residues. Trimming at V came to 6 bases and at J to 3 bases, leaving 6 bases not matched to a gene. In nucleotides, the CDR3 is TGCAGTGCCTCGGACAGGGGACTCTACAATGAGCAGTTCTTC. Protein sequence: CSASDRGLYNEQFF.

This clonotype was seen at least ten times. The genes are TRBV5-6 and TRBJ2-7; a possible D gene is TRBD1 (6 bases). The CDR3 has 15 residues. The V and J ends lost 0 bases and 2 bases respectively, with 12 bases between them. The germline V gene has CDR1 SGHDT and CDR2 YYEEEE. The CDR3 DNA reads as TGTGCCAGCAGCTTGGGAGCTGGGGGCGCCTACGAGCAGTACTTC. Protein product: CASSLGAGGAYEQYF.

V gene TRBV9 combines with J gene TRBJ2-5, with TRBD2 as a possible D gene (6 bases). Germline-derived CDR1 and CDR2 are SGDLS and YYNGEE. V was shortened by 0 bases and J by 4 bases, with 10 bases between the two germline ends. CDR3 length: 14 amino acids. The CDR3 reads CASSVGGDAETQYF. The CDR3 nucleotides read TGTGCCAGCAGCGTAGGGGGGGACGCAGAGACCCAGTACTTC.